Listed below are T cell receptor beta chains from one sample, sequenced in a study of sequential checkpoint blockade in melanoma. Generated by immunoSEQ multiplex PCR, the TCRdb table keeps only in-frame clones and is missing some. The sample has about 21,000 clones, approximately 30% seen once. The source material was tumor tissue (inferred from file names), sampled from a patient given nivolumab and ipilimumab in sequence. These receptors originate from a human donor with melanoma. Both conserved end residues are part of each CDR3. Fields, in order: D gene, clone size, J gene, V gene, CDR3 protein, CDR3 DNA. D genes are given only for firm matches. Rows may omit the clone size; those that give it use once, few, many or a size class.

>-|-|TRBJ1-4|TRBV19
CASSRDPSSNEKLFF
TGTGCCAGTAGTAGGGACCCATCCTCGAATGAAAAACTGTTTTTT
>TRBD2|few|TRBJ2-1|TRBV6-8
CASSPGLAPNEQFF
TGTGCCAGCAGCCCCGGACTAGCGCCCAATGAGCAGTTCTTC
>-|many|TRBJ1-1|TRBV16
CASSRGTAFF
TGTGCCAGCAGCCGGGGGACGGCTTTCTTT
>TRBD1|-|TRBJ2-4|TRBV19
CASSEQGAPNIQYF
TGTGCCAGTTCGGAACAGGGGGCCCCAAACATTCAGTACTTC
>TRBD1|-|TRBJ1-1|TRBV7-6
CASSGEGQPLWNTEAFF
TGTGCCAGCAGCGGGGAGGGACAGCCCCTCTGGAACACTGAAGCTTTCTTT
>-|-|TRBJ2-1|TRBV6-8
CASSYLAAGGDEQFF
TGTGCCAGCAGTTACTTGGCGGCAGGGGGGGATGAGCAGTTCTTC
>TRBD2|many|TRBJ2-7|TRBV11-3
CASSLGGGLAASYEQYF
TGTGCCAGCAGCTTAGGGGGTGGACTAGCGGCCTCCTACGAGCAGTACTTC
>-|-|TRBJ2-5|TRBV6-7
CASSEQETQYF
TGTGCCAGCAGTGAGCAAGAGACCCAGTACTTC
>-|few|TRBJ1-2|TRBV6-8
CASSRAFSPGYTF
TGTGCCAGCAGTCGGGCGTTCTCCCCTGGCTACACCTTC
>-|-|TRBJ2-5|TRBV7-1
CASSSRPGETQYF
TGTGCCAGCAGCTCCCGACCGGGGGAGACCCAGTACTTC
>-|-|TRBJ1-2|TRBV18
CASSPGGGIGYTF
TGTGCCAGCTCACCGGGCGGGGGAATCGGCTACACCTTC
>-|-|TRBJ2-2|TRBV6-8
CASSLSGTLATGELFF
TGTGCCAGCAGTCTGTCCGGGACCCTTGCCACCGGGGAGCTGTTTTTT
>TRBD2|few|TRBJ2-1|TRBV19
CASSQAGTSAYNEQFF
TGTGCCAGTAGTCAAGCCGGGACTAGCGCCTACAATGAGCAGTTCTTC
>TRBD1|-|TRBJ2-4|TRBV25-1
CASSDPGQGKYF
TGTGCCAGCAGTGACCCGGGACAGGGCAAATACTTC
>TRBD1|-|TRBJ2-7|TRBV19
CASSYGTGGEQYF
TGTGCCAGTAGTTACGGGACAGGGGGCGAGCAGTACTTC
>TRBD1|few|TRBJ1-2|TRBV11-3
CASSLDSVGPGQGLYGYTF
TGTGCCAGCAGCTTGGATTCTGTCGGACCGGGACAGGGTCTCTATGGCTACACCTTC
>TRBD1|-|TRBJ2-4|TRBV6-8
CASSYPGTGGTKNIQYF
TGTGCCAGCAGTTACCCCGGGACAGGGGGAACCAAAAACATTCAGTACTTC
>TRBD2|few|TRBJ2-7|TRBV11-3
CASSPSAGGRREQYF
TGTGCCAGCAGCCCCTCAGCGGGAGGGCGACGGGAGCAGTACTTC
>-|-|TRBJ1-1|TRBV11-3
CASSLDQGIFAEAFF
TGTGCCAGCAGCTTAGACCAGGGGATCTTTGCTGAAGCTTTCTTT
>-|-|TRBJ1-2|TRBV28
CASSLRITGIGGYTF
TGTGCCAGCAGTTTACGGATAACAGGGATAGGTGGCTACACCTTC
>TRBD2|-|TRBJ2-6|TRBV19
CASSGGGPGANVLTF
TGTGCCAGCTCCGGGGGGGGGCCTGGGGCCAACGTCCTGACTTTC
>-|-|TRBJ1-1|TRBV6-8
CASSYDTGTTEAFF
TGTGCCAGCAGTTACGACACAGGGACCACTGAAGCTTTCTTT
>-|-|TRBJ1-2|TRBV11-3
CASSLRVIEAYGYTF
TGTGCCAGCAGCTTAAGGGTCATCGAGGCCTATGGCTACACCTTC
>TRBD1|-|TRBJ2-7|TRBV28
CASSRTGRQQYF
TGTGCCAGCAGTAGGACAGGGCGGCAGCAGTACTTC
>-|few|TRBJ1-4|TRBV28
CASRADRPHRVSEKLFF
TGTGCCAGCAGGGCGGACAGACCTCATCGAGTCAGTGAAAAACTGTTTTTT
>TRBD2|-|TRBJ2-1|TRBV19
CASRLAGGSYNEQFF
TGTGCCAGCAGACTAGCGGGGGGCTCGTACAATGAGCAGTTCTTC
>TRBD2|few|TRBJ2-1|TRBV15
CATSRDSGLAGGYNEQFF
TGTGCCACCAGCAGAGATTCGGGACTAGCGGGAGGGTACAATGAGCAGTTCTTC
>-|once|TRBJ1-5|TRBV18
CASSPDLAGNQPQHF
TGTGCCAGCTCTCCGGACCTGGCGGGCAATCAGCCCCAGCATTTT
>TRBD2|-|TRBJ2-5|TRBV29-1
CSVEGVTSGREETQYF
TGCAGCGTTGAAGGCGTGACTAGCGGGAGAGAAGAGACCCAGTACTTC
>-|-|TRBJ1-5|TRBV28
CASSLQGLDQPQHF
TGTGCCAGCAGTCTACAGGGTTTGGATCAGCCCCAGCATTTT
>-|few|TRBJ1-1|TRBV10-3
CAISESVGRREPEAFF
TGTGCCATCAGTGAGTCTGTAGGACGCAGGGAGCCTGAAGCTTTCTTT